This T cell receptor (beta chain) originates from a study of blood T cell repertoires in COVID-19. Background on the study: There were acute and convalescent COVID-19 samples, and they came from the United States, Italy and Spain. T cells, B-cell-depleted T cells, or PBMCs provided the cDNA or gDNA that served as material.

In the original workflow: Estimation of nucleated cell counts relied on the amplification of reference gene primers. Measured with immunoSEQ multiplex PCR; TCRdb has only the in-frame clones, and not every one. V, J and clone size derive from that table, while D and trimming were established from the DNA sequence. The sample records about 58,000 clones, about nine tenths being singletons. Per germline, CDR1 LNHDA and CDR2 SQIVND (reference sequence). This CDR3 is built from 14 residues. Unmatched junction bases numbered 2, after V lost 5 bases and J lost 2 bases. This sequence originates from a woman in her sixties with active COVID-19. Material: peripheral blood. The chain combines TRBV19 with TRBJ2-1, with TRBD2 identical over 8 bases. The DNA of the CDR3 is TGTGCCAGTAGTGCGGGACTAGCCTACAATGAGCAGTTCTTC. This sequence encodes CASSAGLAYNEQFF.